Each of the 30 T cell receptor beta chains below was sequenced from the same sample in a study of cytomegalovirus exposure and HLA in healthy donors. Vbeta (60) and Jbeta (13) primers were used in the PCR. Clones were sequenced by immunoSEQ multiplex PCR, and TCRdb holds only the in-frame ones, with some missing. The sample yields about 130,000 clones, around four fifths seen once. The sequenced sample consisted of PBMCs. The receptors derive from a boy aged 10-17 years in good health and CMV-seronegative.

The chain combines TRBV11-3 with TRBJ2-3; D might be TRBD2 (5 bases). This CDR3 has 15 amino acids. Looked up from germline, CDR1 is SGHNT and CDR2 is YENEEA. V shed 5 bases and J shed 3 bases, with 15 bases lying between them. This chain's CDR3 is CASSQGGERTDTQYF. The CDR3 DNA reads TGTGCCAGCAGCCAAGGAGGAGAGAGGACAGATACGCAGTATTTT.

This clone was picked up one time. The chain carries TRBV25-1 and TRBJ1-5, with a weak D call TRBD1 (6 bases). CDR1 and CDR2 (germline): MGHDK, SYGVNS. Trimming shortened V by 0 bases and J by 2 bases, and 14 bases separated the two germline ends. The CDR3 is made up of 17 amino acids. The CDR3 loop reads CASSEYRGGACNQPQHF. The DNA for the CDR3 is TGTGCCAGCAGTGAATATCGGGGGGGCGCGTGCAATCAGCCCCAGCATTTT.

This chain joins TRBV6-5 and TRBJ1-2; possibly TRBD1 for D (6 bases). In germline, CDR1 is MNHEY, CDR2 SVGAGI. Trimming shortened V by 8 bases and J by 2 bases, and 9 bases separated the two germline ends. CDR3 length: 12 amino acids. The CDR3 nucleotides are TGTGCCAGCGGACAGTCGAACTATGGCTACACCTTC. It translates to CASGQSNYGYTF.

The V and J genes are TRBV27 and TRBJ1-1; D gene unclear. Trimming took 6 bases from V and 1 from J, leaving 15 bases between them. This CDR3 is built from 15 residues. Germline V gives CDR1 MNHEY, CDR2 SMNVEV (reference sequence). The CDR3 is CASSPLWRRNTEAFF. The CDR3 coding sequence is TGTGCCAGCAGCCCCCTCTGGAGGCGGAACACTGAAGCTTTCTTT.

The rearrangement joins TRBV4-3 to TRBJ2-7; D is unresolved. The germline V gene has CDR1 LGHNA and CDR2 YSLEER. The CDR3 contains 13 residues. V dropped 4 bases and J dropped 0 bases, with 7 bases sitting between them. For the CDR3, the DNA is TGCGCCAGCAGCCTCCGCAGCTCCTACGAGCAGTACTTC. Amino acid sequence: CASSLRSSYEQYF.

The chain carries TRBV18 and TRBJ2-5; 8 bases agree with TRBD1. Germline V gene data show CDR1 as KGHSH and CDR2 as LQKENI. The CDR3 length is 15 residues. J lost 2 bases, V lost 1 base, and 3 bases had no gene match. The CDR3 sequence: CASSPRDRQQETQYF. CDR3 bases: TGTGCCAGCTCACCACGGGACAGGCAGCAAGAGACCCAGTACTTC.

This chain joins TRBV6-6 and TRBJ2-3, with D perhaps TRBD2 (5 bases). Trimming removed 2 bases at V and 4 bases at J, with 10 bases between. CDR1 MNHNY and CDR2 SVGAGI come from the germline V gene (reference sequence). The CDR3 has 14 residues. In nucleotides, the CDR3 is TGTGCCAGCAGTTACGGGCTAGCATCAGATACGCAGTATTTT. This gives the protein CASSYGLASDTQYF.

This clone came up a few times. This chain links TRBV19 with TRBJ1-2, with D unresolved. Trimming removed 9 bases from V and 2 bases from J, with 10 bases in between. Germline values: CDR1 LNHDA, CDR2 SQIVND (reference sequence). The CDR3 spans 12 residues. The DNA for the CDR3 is TGTGCCAGCGGAGGATACAACTATGGCTACACCTTC. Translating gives CASGGYNYGYTF.

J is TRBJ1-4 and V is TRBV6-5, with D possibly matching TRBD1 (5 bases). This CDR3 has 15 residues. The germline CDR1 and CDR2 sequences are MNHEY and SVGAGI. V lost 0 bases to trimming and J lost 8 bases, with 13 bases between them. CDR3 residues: CASSYSGGYYEKLFF. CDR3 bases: TGTGCCAGCAGTTACTCGGGGGGTTACTACGAAAAACTGTTTTTT.

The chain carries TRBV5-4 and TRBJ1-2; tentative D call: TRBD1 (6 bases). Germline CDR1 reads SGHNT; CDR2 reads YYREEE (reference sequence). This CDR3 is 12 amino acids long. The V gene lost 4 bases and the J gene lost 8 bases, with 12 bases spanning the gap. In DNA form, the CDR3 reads TGTGCCAGCAGCCCCCAGGGGAAGGGCTACACCTTC. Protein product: CASSPQGKGYTF.

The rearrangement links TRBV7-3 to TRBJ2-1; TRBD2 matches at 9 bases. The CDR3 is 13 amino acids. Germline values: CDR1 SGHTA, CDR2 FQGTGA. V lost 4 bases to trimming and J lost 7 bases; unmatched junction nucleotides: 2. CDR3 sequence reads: CASSSSGRNEQFF. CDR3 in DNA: TGTGCCAGCAGCTCAAGCGGGAGGAATGAGCAGTTCTTC.

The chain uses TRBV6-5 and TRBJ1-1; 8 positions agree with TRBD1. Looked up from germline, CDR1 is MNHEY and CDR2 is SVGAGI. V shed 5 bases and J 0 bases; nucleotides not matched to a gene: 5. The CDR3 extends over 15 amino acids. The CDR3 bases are TGTGCCAGCAGTGCGGGACAGGTCTTGAACACTGAAGCTTTCTTT. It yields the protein CASSAGQVLNTEAFF.

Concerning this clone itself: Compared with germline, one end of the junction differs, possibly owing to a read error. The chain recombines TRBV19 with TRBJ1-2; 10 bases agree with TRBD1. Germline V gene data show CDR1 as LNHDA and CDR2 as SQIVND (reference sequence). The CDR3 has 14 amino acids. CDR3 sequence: CASRGDRGNYGYPF. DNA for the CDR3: TGTGCCAGTAGGGGGGACAGGGGAAACTATGGCTACCCCTTC.

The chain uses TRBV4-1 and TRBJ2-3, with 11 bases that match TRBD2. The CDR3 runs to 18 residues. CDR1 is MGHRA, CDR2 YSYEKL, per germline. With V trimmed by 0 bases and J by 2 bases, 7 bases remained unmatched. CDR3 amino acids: CASSQDSGRAYFTDTQYF. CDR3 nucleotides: TGCGCCAGCAGCCAAGATAGCGGGAGGGCCTATTTCACAGATACGCAGTATTTT.

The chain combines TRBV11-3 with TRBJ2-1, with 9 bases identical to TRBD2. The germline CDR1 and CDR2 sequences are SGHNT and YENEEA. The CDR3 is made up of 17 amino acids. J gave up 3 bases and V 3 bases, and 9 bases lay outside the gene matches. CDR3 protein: CASSFDGGRAFYNEQFF. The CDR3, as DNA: TGTGCCAGCAGCTTCGACGGCGGGAGGGCCTTCTACAATGAGCAGTTCTTC. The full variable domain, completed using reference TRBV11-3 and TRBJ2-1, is EAGVVQSPRYKIIEKKQPVAFWCNPISGHNTLYWYLQNLGQGPELLIRYENEEAVDDSQLPKDRFSAERLKGVDSTLKIQPAELGDSAVYLCASSFDGGRAFYNEQFFGPGTRLTVL.

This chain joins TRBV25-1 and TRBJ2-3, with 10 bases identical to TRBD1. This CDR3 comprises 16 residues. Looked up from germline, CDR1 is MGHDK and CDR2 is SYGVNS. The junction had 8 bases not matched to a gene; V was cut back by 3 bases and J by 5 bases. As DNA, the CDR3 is TGTGCCAGCAGTGAGCCCCCGGGACAGGGGAGAGATACGCAGTATTTT. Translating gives CASSEPPGQGRDTQYF.

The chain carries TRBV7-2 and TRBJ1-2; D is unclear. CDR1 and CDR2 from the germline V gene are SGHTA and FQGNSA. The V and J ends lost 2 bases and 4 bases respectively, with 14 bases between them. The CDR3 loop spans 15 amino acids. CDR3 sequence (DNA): TGTGCCAGCAGCTTAAGAGGCCAGCACTTCTATGGCTACACCTTC. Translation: CASSLRGQHFYGYTF.

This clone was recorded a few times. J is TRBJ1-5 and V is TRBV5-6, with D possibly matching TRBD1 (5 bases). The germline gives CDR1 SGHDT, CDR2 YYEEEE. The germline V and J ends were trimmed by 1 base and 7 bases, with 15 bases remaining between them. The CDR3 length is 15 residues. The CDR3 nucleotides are TGTGCCAGCAGCTTGTCGGGGGGTAGGGCCCAGCCCCAGCATTTT. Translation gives CASSLSGGRAQPQHF. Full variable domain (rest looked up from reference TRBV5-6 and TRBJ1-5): DAGVTQSPTHLIKTRGQQVTLRCSPKSGHDTVSWYQQALGQGPQFIFQYYEEEERQRGNFPDRFSGHQFPNYSSELNVNALLLGDSALYLCASSLSGGRAQPQHFGDGTRLSIL.

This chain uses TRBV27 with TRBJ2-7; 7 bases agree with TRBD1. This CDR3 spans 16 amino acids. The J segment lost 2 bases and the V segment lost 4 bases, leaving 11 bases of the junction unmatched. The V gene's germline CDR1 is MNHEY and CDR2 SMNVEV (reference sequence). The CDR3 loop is CASSSSRDRPPYEQYF. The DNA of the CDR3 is TGTGCCAGCAGTTCCTCCCGGGACAGACCTCCCTACGAGCAGTACTTC.

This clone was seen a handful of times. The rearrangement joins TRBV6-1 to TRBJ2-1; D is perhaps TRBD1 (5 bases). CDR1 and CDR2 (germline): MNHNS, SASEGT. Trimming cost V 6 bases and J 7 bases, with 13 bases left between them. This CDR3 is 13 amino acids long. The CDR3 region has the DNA TGTGCCAGCAGCAAACAGGCGAATAATGAGCAGTTCTTC. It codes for CASSKQANNEQFF.

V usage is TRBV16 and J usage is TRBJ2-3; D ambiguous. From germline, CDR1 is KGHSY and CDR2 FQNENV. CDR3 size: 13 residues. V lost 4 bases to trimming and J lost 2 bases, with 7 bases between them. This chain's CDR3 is CASSRHSTDTQYF. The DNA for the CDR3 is TGTGCCAGCAGCCGCCACTCCACAGATACGCAGTATTTT. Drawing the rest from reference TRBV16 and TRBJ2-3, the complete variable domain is GEEVAQTPKHLVRGEGQKAKLYCAPIKGHSYVFWYQQVLKNEFKFLISFQNENVFDETGMPKERFSAKCLPNSPCSLEIQATKLEDSAVYFCASSRHSTDTQYFGPGTRLTVL.

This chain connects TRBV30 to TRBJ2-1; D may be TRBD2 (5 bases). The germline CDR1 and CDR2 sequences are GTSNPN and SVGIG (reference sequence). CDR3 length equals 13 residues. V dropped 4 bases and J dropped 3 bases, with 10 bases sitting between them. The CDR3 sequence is CAWTLGFYNEQFF. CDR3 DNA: TGTGCCTGGACACTAGGGTTCTACAATGAGCAGTTCTTC.

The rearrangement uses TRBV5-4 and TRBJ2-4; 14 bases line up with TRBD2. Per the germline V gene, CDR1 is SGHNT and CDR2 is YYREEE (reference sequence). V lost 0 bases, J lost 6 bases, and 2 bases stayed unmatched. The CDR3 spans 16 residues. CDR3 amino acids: CASSLGLAGGLNIQYF. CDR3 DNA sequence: TGTGCCAGCAGCTTGGGACTAGCGGGAGGGCTAAACATTCAGTACTTC.

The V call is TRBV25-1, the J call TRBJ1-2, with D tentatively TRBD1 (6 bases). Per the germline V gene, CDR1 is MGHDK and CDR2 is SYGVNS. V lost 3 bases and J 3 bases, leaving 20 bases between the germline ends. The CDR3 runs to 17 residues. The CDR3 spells CASSDPDISRGYYGYTF. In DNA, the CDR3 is TGTGCCAGCAGTGATCCGGATATATCAAGGGGGTACTATGGCTACACCTTC.

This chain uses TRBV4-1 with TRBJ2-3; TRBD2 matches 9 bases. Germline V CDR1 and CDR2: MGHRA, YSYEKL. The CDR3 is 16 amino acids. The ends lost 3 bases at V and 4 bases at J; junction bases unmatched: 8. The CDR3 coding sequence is TGCGCCAGCAGCCAGGGTATAGCGGGAGCGGCAGATACGCAGTATTTT. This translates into CASSQGIAGAADTQYF.

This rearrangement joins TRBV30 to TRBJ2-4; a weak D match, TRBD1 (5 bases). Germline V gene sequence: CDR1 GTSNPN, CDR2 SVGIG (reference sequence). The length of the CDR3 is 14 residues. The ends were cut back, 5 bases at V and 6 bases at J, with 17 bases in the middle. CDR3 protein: CAWAPLGDRNIQYF. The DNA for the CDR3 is TGTGCCTGGGCCCCCCTAGGGGATCGAAACATTCAGTACTTC.

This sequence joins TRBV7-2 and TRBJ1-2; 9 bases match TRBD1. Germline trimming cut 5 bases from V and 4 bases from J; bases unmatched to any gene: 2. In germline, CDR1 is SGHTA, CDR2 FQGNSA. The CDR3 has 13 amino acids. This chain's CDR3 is CASSQTGGYGYTF. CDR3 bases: TGTGCCAGCAGCCAGACAGGGGGCTATGGCTACACCTTC.

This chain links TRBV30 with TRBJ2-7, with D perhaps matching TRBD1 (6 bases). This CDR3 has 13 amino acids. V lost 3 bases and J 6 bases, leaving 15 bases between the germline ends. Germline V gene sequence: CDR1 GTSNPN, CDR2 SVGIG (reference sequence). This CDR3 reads CAWREQGGGEQYF. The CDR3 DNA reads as TGTGCCTGGAGGGAACAGGGTGGAGGCGAGCAGTACTTC.

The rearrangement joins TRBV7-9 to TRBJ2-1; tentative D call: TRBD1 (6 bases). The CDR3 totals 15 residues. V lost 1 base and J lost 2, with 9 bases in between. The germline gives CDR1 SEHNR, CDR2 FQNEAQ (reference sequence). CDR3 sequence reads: CASSLDRDAYNEQFF. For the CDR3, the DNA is TGTGCCAGCAGCTTAGACAGGGACGCCTACAATGAGCAGTTCTTC.

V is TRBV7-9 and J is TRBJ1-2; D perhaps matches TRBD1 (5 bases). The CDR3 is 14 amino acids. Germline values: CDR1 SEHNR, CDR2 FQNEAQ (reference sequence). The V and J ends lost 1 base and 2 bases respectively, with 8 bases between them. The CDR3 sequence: CASSLEQGNYGYTF. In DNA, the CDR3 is TGTGCCAGCAGCTTAGAGCAGGGCAACTATGGCTACACCTTC.